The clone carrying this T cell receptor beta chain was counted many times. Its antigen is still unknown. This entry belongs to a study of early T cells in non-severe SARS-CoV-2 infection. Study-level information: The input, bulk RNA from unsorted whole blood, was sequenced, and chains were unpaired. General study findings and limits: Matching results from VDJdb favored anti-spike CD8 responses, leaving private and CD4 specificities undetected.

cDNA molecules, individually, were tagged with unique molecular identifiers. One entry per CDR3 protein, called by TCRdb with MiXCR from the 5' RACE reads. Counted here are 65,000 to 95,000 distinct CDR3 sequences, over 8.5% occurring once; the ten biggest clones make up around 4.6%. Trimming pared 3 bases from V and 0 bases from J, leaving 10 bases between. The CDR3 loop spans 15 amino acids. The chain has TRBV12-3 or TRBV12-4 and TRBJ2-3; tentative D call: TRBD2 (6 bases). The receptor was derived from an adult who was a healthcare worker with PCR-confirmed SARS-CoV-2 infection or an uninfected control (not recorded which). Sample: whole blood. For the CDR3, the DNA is TGTGCCAGCAGTTTTTGGAGCGGGAGCACAGATACGCAGTATTTT. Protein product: CASSFWSGSTDTQYF.